These 30 T cell receptor beta chains share one sample of origin, sequenced in a study of beta chain features in type 1 diabetes. Sequenced material consisted of expressed TCRB transcripts (all of the isolated RNA was reverse transcribed). Sequenced by immunoSEQ multiplex PCR; TCRdb stores in-frame clones only, minus some. The profile covers 130,000 or so clones, with roughly 9.3% appearing a single time and 0.55% to 0.75% taken by the ten largest. The specimen sequenced was central memory CD4+ T cells from blood. The receptors here all came from a middle-aged woman in good health.

The table lists this clone with a few counts. The V and J genes are TRBV14 and TRBJ2-3; 8 bases are shared with TRBD1. The CDR3 totals 15 residues. Germline-derived CDR1 and CDR2 are SGHDN and FVKESK. Losses at the gene ends were 4 bases for V and 0 bases for J; bases not matched to a gene: 3. The chain's CDR3 is CASSPRQGSTDTQYF. The CDR3 DNA is TGTGCCAGCAGCCCTAGACAGGGGAGCACAGATACGCAGTATTTT.

The rearrangement joins TRBV7-2 to TRBJ2-5; TRBD2 aligns across 9 bases. This CDR3 contains 16 residues. The germline V gene has CDR1 SGHTA and CDR2 FQGNSA. V lost 5 bases to trimming and J lost 5 bases; unmatched junction nucleotides: 12. The CDR3 nucleotides read TGTGCCAGCAGCGCGGGGGCTAGCGGGGCTCAGGAGACCCAGTACTTC. Translating it yields CASSAGASGAQETQYF. Drawing the rest from reference TRBV7-2 and TRBJ2-5, the complete variable domain is GAGVSQSPSNKVTEKGKDVELRCDPISGHTALYWYRQSLGQGLEFLIYFQGNSAPDKSGLPSDRFSAERTGGSVSTLTIQRTQQEDSAVYLCASSAGASGAQETQYFGPGTRLLVL.

This clone was seen a few times. The chain recombines TRBV5-4 with TRBJ2-5, with 10 bases aligning to TRBD2. Germline CDR1 reads SGHNT; CDR2 reads YYREEE (reference sequence). This CDR3 is 16 amino acids long. V shed 1 base and J 7 bases; nucleotides not matched to a gene: 10. CDR3 bases: TGTGCCAGCAGCTTGAGGCTAGCGGGGGCCGCAGGGACCCAGTACTTC. Translating gives CASSLRLAGAAGTQYF.

This clone has ten or more counts. The chain couples TRBV11-2 to TRBJ2-5, with 8 bases identical to TRBD1. CDR1 and CDR2 (germline): SGHAT, FQNNGV. This CDR3 spans 14 amino acids. J lost 4 bases, V lost 5 bases, and 6 bases had no gene match. Written as DNA, the CDR3 is TGTGCCAGCAGCCCCCCGACAGGGGTAGAGACCCAGTACTTC. Encoded protein: CASSPPTGVETQYF.

Only a few counts were recorded for this clone. This chain joins TRBV6-5 and TRBJ2-5, with D perhaps TRBD2 (5 bases). CDR1 and CDR2 from the germline V gene are MNHEY and SVGAGI. The CDR3 loop spans 15 amino acids. V was trimmed by 5 bases and J by 1 base, leaving 14 bases between them. The CDR3 here is CASSPASGIQETQYF. The CDR3 bases are TGTGCCAGCAGTCCAGCGTCCGGGATCCAAGAGACCCAGTACTTC.

This clone was counted a few times. This chain uses TRBV27 with TRBJ2-3; D is perhaps TRBD2 (5 bases). The V end was cut by 2 bases, the J end by 5 bases, with 11 bases between. CDR1 MNHEY and CDR2 SMNVEV come from the germline V gene (reference sequence). This CDR3 contains 14 residues. CDR3 sequence reads: CASSLGVAIDTQYF. DNA for the CDR3: TGTGCCAGCAGTTTAGGAGTAGCGATAGATACGCAGTATTTT.

This chain links TRBV19 with TRBJ1-6, with a tentative D call TRBD1 (6 bases). The V end lost 6 bases, the J end lost 5 bases, and 11 bases lay between the germline ends. Germline V gives CDR1 LNHDA, CDR2 SQIVND (reference sequence). This CDR3 has 14 residues. The chain's CDR3 is CASSYRENNSPLHF. In DNA form, the CDR3 reads TGTGCCAGTAGCTACAGGGAAAATAATTCACCCCTCCACTTT.

The chain is built from TRBV5-4 and TRBJ1-1; a weak D match, TRBD1 (6 bases). V lost 4 bases, J lost 11 bases, and 12 bases lay in between. Germline values: CDR1 SGHNT, CDR2 YYREEE (reference sequence). This CDR3 contains 11 residues. The CDR3 reads CASSPGRGAFF. The DNA for the CDR3 is TGTGCCAGCAGCCCTGGGAGGGGGGCTTTCTTT.

This sequence joins TRBV7-2 and TRBJ2-7; TRBD1 agrees at 7 bases. Trimming cost V 5 bases and J 1 base; bases outside gene matches: 8. CDR1 is SGHTA and CDR2 is FQGNSA in the germline V gene. CDR3 length: 15 residues. The CDR3 here is CASSPLDRSSYEQYF. The CDR3, as DNA: TGTGCCAGCAGCCCGTTGGACAGGTCATCCTACGAGCAGTACTTC.

The chain links TRBV7-9 to TRBJ2-5; 8 bases line up with TRBD1. Germline lookup yields CDR1 SEHNR and CDR2 FQNEAQ (reference sequence). V was pared by 6 bases and J by 6 bases, with 6 bases of the junction left unmatched. This CDR3 is built from 13 residues. The CDR3 coding sequence is TGTGCCAGCAGTACAGGGGGTGAAAAGACCCAGTACTTC. Its protein product is CASSTGGEKTQYF. Full variable domain (remainder filled in from reference TRBV7-9 and TRBJ2-5): DTGVSQNPRHKITKRGQNVTFRCDPISEHNRLYWYRQTLGQGPEFLTYFQNEAQLEKSRLLSDRFSAERPKGSFSTLEIQRTEQGDSAMYLCASSTGGEKTQYFGPGTRLLVL.

This chain joins TRBV5-1 and TRBJ2-2; 10 bases fit TRBD2. Trimming removed 0 bases from V and 6 bases from J; junction bases left unmatched: 5. There are 16 residues in the CDR3. The germline V gene has CDR1 SGHRS and CDR2 YFSETQ. CDR3 DNA: TGCGCCAGCAGCTTGGTGACTAGCGGGTCATCCGGGGAGCTGTTTTTT. Protein: CASSLVTSGSSGELFF.

The J gene is TRBJ2-3, the V gene TRBV7-6; 7 nucleotides line up with TRBD1. The CDR3 has 16 amino acids. J was trimmed by 3 bases and V by 5 bases; bases with no gene match: 11. Germline assignment: CDR1 SGHVS and CDR2 FNYEAQ. Here the CDR3 reads CASSPSPTGRTDTQYF. CDR3 in DNA: TGTGCCAGCAGCCCGAGTCCGACAGGGAGAACAGATACGCAGTATTTT.

This clone was seen many times. The chain couples TRBV4-2 to TRBJ1-5, with D uncertain. V was cut by 2 bases and J by 3 bases, with 11 bases left in between. The CDR3 is 15 residues long. Germline CDR1 LGHNA, CDR2 YNFKEQ. The DNA of the CDR3 is TGTGCCAGCAGCCAAAATAGGCAGGCCAATCAGCCCCAGCATTTT. It yields the protein CASSQNRQANQPQHF.

In its sample, this clone was seen once. V and J are TRBV5-4 and TRBJ2-2; D might be TRBD2 (7 bases). Trimming left V 0 bases short and J 3 bases short, with 9 bases between. The CDR3 sequence is 15 residues long. The germline V gene has CDR1 SGHNT and CDR2 YYREEE (reference sequence). The CDR3 region has the DNA TGTGCCAGCAGCTTGGGAGGGGGGGACACCGGGGAGCTGTTTTTT. Translated, it gives CASSLGGGDTGELFF.

The chain couples TRBV7-9 to TRBJ1-5; D gene ambiguous. The CDR3 sequence is 14 residues long. The germline V and J ends were trimmed by 1 base and 2 bases, with 6 bases remaining between them. Looked up from germline, CDR1 is SEHNR and CDR2 is FQNEAQ (reference sequence). Here the CDR3 DNA reads TGTGCCAGCAGCTTAGATTCGGGCAATCAGCCCCAGCATTTT. It specifies CASSLDSGNQPQHF.

This clone has only a few counts. The rearrangement links TRBV7-8 to TRBJ1-3; no firm D call. The CDR3 spans 14 residues. The V gene's germline CDR1 is SGHVS and CDR2 FQNEAQ. V lost 4 bases and J 0 bases, leaving 7 bases between the germline ends. The CDR3 reads CASSSGSSGNTIYF. For the CDR3, the DNA is TGTGCCAGCAGCTCCGGGTCCTCTGGAAACACCATATATTTT. Complete variable domain (other parts from reference TRBV7-8 and TRBJ1-3): GAGVSQSPRYKVAKRGQDVALRCDPISGHVSLFWYQQALGQGPEFLTYFQNEAQLDKSGLPSDRFFAERPEGSVSTLKIQRTQQEDSAVYLCASSSGSSGNTIYFGEGSWLTVV.

This clone was picked up a small number of times. This chain joins TRBV15 and TRBJ2-3; 9 bases are shared with TRBD2. With V trimmed by 0 bases and J by 0 bases, 1 base remained unmatched. The CDR3 spans 16 residues. Germline-derived CDR1 and CDR2 are LNHNV and YYDKDF (reference sequence). Written as DNA, the CDR3 is TGTGCCACCAGCAGAGACCTAGCGGGGAGCACAGATACGCAGTATTTT. Amino acid sequence: CATSRDLAGSTDTQYF.

This clone appeared a few times. The genes are TRBV2 and TRBJ2-4; D might be TRBD2 (5 bases). The V end was cut by 2 bases, the J end by 0 bases, with 20 bases between. The CDR3 is 19 amino acids. Germline V gives CDR1 SNHLY, CDR2 FYNNEI. The CDR3 DNA sequence: TGTGCCAGCAGTGAACAATCACGTAGGCAGACTATAGCCAAAAACATTCAGTACTTC. Encoded protein: CASSEQSRRQTIAKNIQYF.

This clone was detected only a few times. The rearrangement joins TRBV5-8 to TRBJ2-7; 8 nucleotides match TRBD1. CDR1 and CDR2 from the germline V gene are SGHTS and YDEGEE. This CDR3 has 12 residues. V was pared by 5 bases and J by 7 bases, with 5 bases of the junction left unmatched. CDR3 amino acids: CASRTGVGEQYF. The CDR3, as DNA: TGTGCCAGCAGGACAGGGGTCGGGGAGCAGTACTTC.

This clone has a count of ten or more. The chain links TRBV7-9 to TRBJ1-6; 7 bases match TRBD1. V trimming: 5 bases; J trimming: 7 bases; junction bases outside the gene matches: 5. Germline V gene data show CDR1 as SEHNR and CDR2 as FQNEAQ (reference sequence). The length of the CDR3 is 14 residues. The CDR3 spells CASSPGTENSPLHF. The CDR3 DNA sequence: TGTGCCAGCAGCCCCGGGACAGAGAATTCACCCCTCCACTTT.

Only a few counts were recorded for this clone. V is TRBV7-2 and J is TRBJ1-5, with TRBD1 matching 7 bases. Germline CDR1 and CDR2: SGHTA and FQGNSA. V lost 1 base to trimming and J lost 4 bases; unmatched junction nucleotides: 4. CDR3 size: 15 residues. The CDR3 region has the DNA TGTGCCAGCAGCTTAGAACAGGGGCGGAATCAGCCCCAGCATTTT. As protein: CASSLEQGRNQPQHF.

Here the CDR3 reads CASSQDLDAMNTEAFF. The CDR3 nucleotides are TGCGCCAGCAGCCAAGATCTTGATGCGATGAACACTGAAGCTTTCTTT. V is TRBV4-3 and J is TRBJ1-1; D not resolved. Per the germline V gene, CDR1 is LGHNA and CDR2 is YSLEER. The CDR3 covers 16 residues. Trimming removed 0 bases from V and 0 bases from J, with 11 bases in between.

This clone was seen many times. The chain combines TRBV7-9 with TRBJ2-7; 7 bases align to TRBD2. CDR1 is SEHNR and CDR2 is FQNEAQ in the germline V gene (reference sequence). The CDR3 consists of 13 residues. The V and J ends lost 5 bases and 6 bases, in that order; junction bases with no gene match: 7. CDR3: CASSRDYISEQYF. The CDR3 nucleotides read TGTGCCAGCAGCAGGGACTATATCTCCGAGCAGTACTTC.

This clone was recorded at least ten times. V and J are TRBV5-6 and TRBJ2-1, with D possibly matching TRBD1 (5 bases). Germline assignment: CDR1 SGHDT and CDR2 YYEEEE. The CDR3 covers 11 residues. V lost 2 bases and J lost 12, with 9 bases in between. CDR3 sequence reads: CASSFQGLQFF. CDR3 nucleotides: TGTGCCAGCAGCTTCCAGGGTCTGCAGTTCTTC. The whole variable domain, filled in from reference TRBV5-6 and TRBJ2-1, reads DAGVTQSPTHLIKTRGQQVTLRCSPKSGHDTVSWYQQALGQGPQFIFQYYEEEERQRGNFPDRFSGHQFPNYSSELNVNALLLGDSALYLCASSFQGLQFFGPGTRLTVL.

The chain carries TRBV4-3 and TRBJ1-2, with D uncertain. This CDR3 has 15 amino acids. Germline values: CDR1 LGHNA, CDR2 YSLEER. The V gene lost 0 bases and the J gene lost 4 bases, with 12 bases spanning the gap. The CDR3 loop reads CASSQDGSRLYGYTF. Here the CDR3 DNA reads TGCGCCAGCAGCCAAGATGGGTCGAGGCTCTATGGCTACACCTTC.

V usage is TRBV4-2 and J usage is TRBJ1-2; 9 bases fit TRBD1. The trim removed 0 bases at V and 4 bases at J, leaving 6 bases unmatched. There are 16 residues in the CDR3. In germline, CDR1 is LGHNA, CDR2 YNFKEQ. CDR3 sequence: CASSQDEDRGGYGYTF. DNA for the CDR3: TGTGCCAGCAGCCAAGACGAGGACAGGGGAGGCTATGGCTACACCTTC.

This clone has a count of ten or more. The chain has TRBV4-1 and TRBJ1-5, with D uncertain. V was trimmed by 0 bases and J by 7 bases, leaving 16 bases between them. CDR1 is MGHRA, CDR2 YSYEKL, per germline. There are 16 residues in the CDR3. In DNA form, the CDR3 reads TGCGCCAGCAGCCAAGACGTAACAGCGGTGGGGCAGCCCCAGCATTTT. It is translated as CASSQDVTAVGQPQHF.

The chain couples TRBV19 to TRBJ1-5, with D maybe TRBD1 (6 bases). V lost 6 bases and J lost 0, with 12 bases in between. Germline lookup yields CDR1 LNHDA and CDR2 SQIVND (reference sequence). The CDR3 is 15 amino acids. DNA of the CDR3: TGTGCCAGTAGGGAGGACAGTTCTAGCAATCAGCCCCAGCATTTT. Its protein is CASREDSSSNQPQHF.

In its sample, this clone was seen a few times. V usage is TRBV6-1 and J usage is TRBJ2-5; 7 bases align to TRBD2. The CDR3 has 12 amino acids. CDR1 is MNHNS, CDR2 SASEGT, per germline. The CDR3 is CAAGEYQETQYF. CDR3 in DNA: TGTGCGGCGGGAGAGTACCAAGAGACCCAGTACTTC.

The V and J genes are TRBV4-1 and TRBJ2-5, with 14 bases lining up with TRBD2. The CDR3 is 16 amino acids. V dropped 6 bases and J dropped 5; count of bases not matched to a gene: 8. Looked up from germline, CDR1 is MGHRA and CDR2 is YSYEKL. The CDR3 sequence is CASSGLAGGLLETQYF. CDR3 in DNA: TGCGCCAGCAGTGGACTAGCGGGGGGTCTATTGGAGACCCAGTACTTC.